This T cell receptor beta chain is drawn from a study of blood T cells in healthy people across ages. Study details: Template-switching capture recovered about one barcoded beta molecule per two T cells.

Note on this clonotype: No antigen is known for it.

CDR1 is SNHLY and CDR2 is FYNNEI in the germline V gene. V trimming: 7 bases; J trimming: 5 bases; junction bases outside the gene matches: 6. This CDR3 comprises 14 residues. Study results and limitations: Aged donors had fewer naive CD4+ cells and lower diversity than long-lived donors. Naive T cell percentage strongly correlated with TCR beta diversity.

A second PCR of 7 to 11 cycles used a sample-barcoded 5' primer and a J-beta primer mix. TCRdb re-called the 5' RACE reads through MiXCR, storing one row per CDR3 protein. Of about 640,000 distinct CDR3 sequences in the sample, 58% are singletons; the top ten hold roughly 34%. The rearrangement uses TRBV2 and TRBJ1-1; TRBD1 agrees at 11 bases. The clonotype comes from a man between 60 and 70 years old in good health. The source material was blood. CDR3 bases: TGTGCCAGCACTAGGACAGGGGGCACTACTGAAGCTTTCTTT. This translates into CASTRTGGTTEAFF.